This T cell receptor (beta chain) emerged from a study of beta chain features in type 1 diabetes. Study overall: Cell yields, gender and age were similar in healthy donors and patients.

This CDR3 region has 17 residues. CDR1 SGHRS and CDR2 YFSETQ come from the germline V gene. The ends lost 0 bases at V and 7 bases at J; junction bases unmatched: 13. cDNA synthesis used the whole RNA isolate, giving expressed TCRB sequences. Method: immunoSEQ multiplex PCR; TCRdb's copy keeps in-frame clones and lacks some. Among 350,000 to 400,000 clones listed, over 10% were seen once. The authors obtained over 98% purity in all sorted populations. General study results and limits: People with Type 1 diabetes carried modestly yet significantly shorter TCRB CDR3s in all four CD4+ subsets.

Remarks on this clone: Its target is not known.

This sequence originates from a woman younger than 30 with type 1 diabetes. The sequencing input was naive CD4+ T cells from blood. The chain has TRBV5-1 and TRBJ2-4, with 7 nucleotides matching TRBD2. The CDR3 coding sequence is TGCGCCAGCAGCTTGGGGCTGAGTCAGCGGGGCGATAACATTCAGTACTTC. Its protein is CASSLGLSQRGDNIQYF.